Listed below are T cell receptor beta chains from one sample, sequenced in a study of molecular identifiers for immune sequencing clone quantification. TCRdb re-analysed the PCR reads in MiXCR, keeping a single row per CDR3 protein. The table has around 480,000 distinct CDR3 sequences, roughly a fifth seen once. Sequencing input: naive CD8+ T cells from blood, with Jurkat cell RNA spiked in. Every receptor here comes from a human donor in good health. Some libraries in this study had Jurkat cell RNA spiked in. Both conserved end residues are part of each CDR3. Fields, in order: J gene, clone size, V gene, D gene, CDR3 protein, CDR3 DNA. The D gene is left open where the match is weak. Size is stated for part of the rows, as once, few or many counts, or as a class when the clone is expanded.

TRBJ2-3	many	TRBV7-9	.	CASSSFGLGPDTQYF	TGTGCCAGCAGCTCGTTCGGGCTAGGCCCAGATACGCAGTATTTT
TRBJ1-6	few	TRBV7-8	TRBD1	CASSPSTGPSPLHF	TGTGCCAGCAGCCCATCGACAGGGCCATCACCCCTCCACTTT
TRBJ2-5	.	TRBV2	.	CASRAGTPTQETRYF	TGTGCCAGCAGAGCCGGGACTCCGACCCAAGAGACCCGGTACTTC
TRBJ2-3	many	TRBV7-6	TRBD2	CASSLLRLAGETDTQYF	TGTGCCAGCAGCTTACTTAGACTAGCGGGGGAGACAGATACGCAGTATTTT
TRBJ2-1	many	TRBV11-2	TRBD2	CASSFTSGSYNEQFF	TGTGCCAGCAGCTTCACTAGCGGCTCCTACAATGAGCAGTTCTTC
TRBJ2-2	.	TRBV24-1	.	CATSDSRTMNTGELFF	TGTGCCACCAGTGATTCACGGACAATGAACACCGGGGAGCTGTTTTTT
TRBJ1-5	few	TRBV6-2/TRBV6-3	TRBD1	CASSGRGLDQPQHF	TGTGCCAGCAGCGGCAGGGGGTTGGATCAGCCCCAGCATTTT
TRBJ1-1	many	TRBV19	.	CASSIGVNMNTEAFF	TGTGCCAGTAGTATAGGAGTAAATATGAACACTGAAGCTTTCTTT
TRBJ1-5	many	TRBV5-4	.	CASSFGQDQPQHF	TGTGCCAGCAGCTTCGGCCAGGATCAGCCCCAGCATTTT
TRBJ2-7	many	TRBV25-1	.	CASSASPGAGFSYEQYF	TGTGCCAGCAGTGCCTCCCCTGGGGCAGGATTCTCCTACGAGCAGTACTTC
TRBJ2-5	few	TRBV9	.	CASSSLEKQETQYF	TGTGCCAGCAGCTCACTAGAAAAACAAGAGACCCAGTACTTC
TRBJ2-2	.	TRBV19	.	CASNRWDSRAGELFF	TGTGCCAGTAACCGGTGGGATTCCCGTGCCGGGGAGCTGTTTTTT
TRBJ2-7	few	TRBV25-1	TRBD2	CASSGGAGGQIYEQYF	TGTGCCAGCAGTGGGGGAGCGGGAGGTCAGATTTACGAGCAGTACTTC
TRBJ2-7	.	TRBV7-2	.	CASSLQDSLVSYEQYF	TGTGCCAGCAGCTTACAGGACAGCCTTGTTTCCTACGAGCAGTACTTC
TRBJ2-5	few	TRBV6-5	TRBD2	CASSYSAGGYQETQYF	TGTGCCAGCAGTTACTCGGCGGGGGGCTACCAAGAGACCCAGTACTTC
TRBJ1-1	.	TRBV28	.	CASSPRGVLNTEAFF	TGTGCCAGCAGTCCCCGCGGGGTTCTGAACACTGAAGCTTTCTTT
TRBJ1-5	few	TRBV2	.	CASSHYTAYSNQPQHF	TGTGCCAGCAGTCACTACACAGCATATAGCAATCAGCCCCAGCATTTT
TRBJ1-2	many	TRBV19	TRBD1	CASSKPGQDILYGYTF	TGTGCCAGTAGTAAACCGGGACAGGACATTCTATATGGCTACACCTTC
TRBJ2-1	few	TRBV12-3/TRBV12-4	.	CASSHPSDEQFF	TGTGCCAGCAGCCACCCCTCGGATGAGCAGTTCTTC
TRBJ1-5	.	TRBV19	.	CASSPVLGSEQPQHF	TGTGCCAGTAGCCCGGTTCTAGGGTCAGAGCAGCCCCAGCATTTT
TRBJ1-1	.	TRBV9	.	CASSVEERAEAFF	TGTGCCAGCAGCGTAGAGGAACGGGCTGAAGCTTTCTTT
TRBJ2-3	.	TRBV7-2	TRBD2	CASSFLAGVVDTQYF	TGTGCCAGCAGCTTCCTAGCGGGGGTCGTGGATACGCAGTATTTT
TRBJ2-6	many	TRBV27	TRBD1	CASSVGTVRSGANVLTF	TGTGCCAGCAGTGTAGGGACAGTTAGGTCTGGGGCCAACGTCCTGACTTTC
TRBJ2-3	few	TRBV27	.	CASSPSPGRGDTQYF	TGTGCCAGCAGTCCCTCCCCGGGGAGAGGAGATACGCAGTATTTT
TRBJ2-1	few	TRBV7-2	.	CASSSDRTNEQFF	TGTGCCAGCAGCTCGGACAGAACCAATGAGCAGTTCTTC
TRBJ2-2	few	TRBV12-3/TRBV12-4	.	CASRLRYTGELFF	TGTGCCAGCAGGCTTCGATACACCGGGGAGCTGTTTTTT
TRBJ2-3	many	TRBV9	.	CASSVEVGTDTQYF	TGTGCCAGCAGCGTAGAGGTCGGGACAGATACGCAGTATTTT
TRBJ2-7	many	TRBV27	TRBD1	CASSWGTGVDEQYF	TGTGCCAGCAGTTGGGGGACAGGGGTCGACGAGCAGTACTTC
TRBJ2-1	many	TRBV4-3	TRBD2	CASSEAGSSYNEQFF	TGCGCCAGCAGCGAAGCGGGGAGCTCCTACAATGAGCAGTTCTTC
TRBJ2-3	few	TRBV20-1	.	CTPVVDTQYF	TGCACCCCAGTTGTGGATACGCAGTATTTT
TRBJ2-1	.	TRBV4-3	.	CASSQESRSSYNEQFF	TGCGCCAGCAGCCAAGAGTCAAGGAGCTCCTACAATGAGCAGTTCTTC
TRBJ2-7	few	TRBV4-1	.	CASSPTATLTYEQYF	TGCGCCAGCAGCCCGACAGCGACACTTACCTACGAGCAGTACTTC
TRBJ2-5	.	TRBV20-1	TRBD2	CSAPWREGQETQYF	TGCAGTGCTCCTTGGCGGGAGGGACAAGAGACCCAGTACTTC
TRBJ1-1	few	TRBV4-3	.	CASSQGGRARPGAEAFF	TGCGCCAGCAGCCAAGGGGGTAGGGCGCGGCCGGGAGCTGAAGCTTTCTTT
TRBJ2-5	many	TRBV29-1	.	CSVSSGERVGETQYF	TGCAGCGTTAGCTCAGGGGAGAGGGTAGGAGAGACCCAGTACTTC
TRBJ2-1	.	TRBV30	.	CAQRATNHNEQFF	TGTGCCCAAAGGGCTACTAACCACAATGAGCAGTTCTTC